What follows is one T cell receptor (beta chain) and its context. The antigen remains undetermined. The entry originates in a study of blood T cells in healthy people across ages. Regarding the study as a whole: Roughly linearly, TCR beta diversity per million T cells fell as age increased. No one knew whether donors had CMV, which possibly confounded expanded clonotype changes.

A second PCR of about 7 to 12 cycles used a sample-barcoded 5' primer and a J-beta primer mix. TCRdb re-called the 5' RACE reads through MiXCR, storing one row per CDR3 protein. The sample consists of around 1,000,000 distinct CDR3 sequences, 25% of them appearing once. These same records also appear under a second study, on T cells of mothers and their children.

Sequenced sample: blood. The TCR comes from a girl aged 2-10 years in good health.

The CDR3 DNA sequence: TGTGCCAGCAGTTTGGACAGACTGAGCACAGATACGCAGTATTTT. Residues: CASSLDRLSTDTQYF. This chain connects TRBV12-3 or TRBV12-4 to TRBJ2-3; TRBD1 might be the D (6 bases). Deletions cut 3 bases from V and 0 bases from J, with 10 bases between. The CDR3 contains 15 residues.